This TCR beta chain was captured in a study of OX40 agonist ivuxolimab in advanced cancers. TCRdb keeps only in-frame clones here, not all; method: immunoSEQ multiplex PCR. Here the sample spans some 37,000 clones, 65% to 90% being singletons. The CDR3 covers 17 residues. The V gene's germline CDR1 is LNHDA and CDR2 SQIVND (reference sequence). V was clipped by 2 bases and J by 0 bases; unmatched bases: 6. This clonotype was sampled from an adult with an advanced solid tumor such as melanoma, head and neck, liver or kidney cancer. The V call is TRBV19, the J call TRBJ2-5, with 10 bases identical to TRBD2. This material consisted of CD4+ or CD8+ T cells sorted from blood, taken in a trial of the OX40 agonist ivuxolimab. Here the CDR3 DNA reads TGTGCCAGTAGTATATCTAGCGGGGGTGTGTACCAAGAGACCCAGTACTTC. Residues: CASSISSGGVYQETQYF.